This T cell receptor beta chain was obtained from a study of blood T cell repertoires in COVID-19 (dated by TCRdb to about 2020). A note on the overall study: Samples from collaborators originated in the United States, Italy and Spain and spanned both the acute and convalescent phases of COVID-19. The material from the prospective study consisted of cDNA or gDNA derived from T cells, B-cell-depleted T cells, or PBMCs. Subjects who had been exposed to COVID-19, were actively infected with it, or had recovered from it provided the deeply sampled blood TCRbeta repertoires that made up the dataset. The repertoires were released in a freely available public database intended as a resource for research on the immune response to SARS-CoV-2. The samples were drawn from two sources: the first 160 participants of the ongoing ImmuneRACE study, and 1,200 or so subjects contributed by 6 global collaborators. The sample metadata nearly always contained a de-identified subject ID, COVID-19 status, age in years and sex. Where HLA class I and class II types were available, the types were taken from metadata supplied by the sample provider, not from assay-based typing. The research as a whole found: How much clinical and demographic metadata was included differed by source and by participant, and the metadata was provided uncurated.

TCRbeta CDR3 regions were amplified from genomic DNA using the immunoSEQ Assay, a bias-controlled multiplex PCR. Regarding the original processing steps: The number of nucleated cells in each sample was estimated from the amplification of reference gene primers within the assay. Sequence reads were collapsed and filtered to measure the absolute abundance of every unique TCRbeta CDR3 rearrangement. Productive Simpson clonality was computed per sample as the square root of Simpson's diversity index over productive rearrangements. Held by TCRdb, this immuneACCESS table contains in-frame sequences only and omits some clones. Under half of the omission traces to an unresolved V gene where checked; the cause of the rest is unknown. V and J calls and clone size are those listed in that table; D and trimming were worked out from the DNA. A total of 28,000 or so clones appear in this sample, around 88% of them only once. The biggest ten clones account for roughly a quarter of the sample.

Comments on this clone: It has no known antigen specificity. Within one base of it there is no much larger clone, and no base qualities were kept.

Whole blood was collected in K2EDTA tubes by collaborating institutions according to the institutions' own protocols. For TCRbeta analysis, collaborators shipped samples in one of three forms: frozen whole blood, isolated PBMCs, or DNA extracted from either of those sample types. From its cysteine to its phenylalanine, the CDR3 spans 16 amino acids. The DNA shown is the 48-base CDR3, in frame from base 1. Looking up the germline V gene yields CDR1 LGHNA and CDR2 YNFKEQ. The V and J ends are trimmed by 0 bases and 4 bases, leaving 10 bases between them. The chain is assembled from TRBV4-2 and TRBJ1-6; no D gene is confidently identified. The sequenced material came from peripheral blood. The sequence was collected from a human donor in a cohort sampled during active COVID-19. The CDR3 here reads CASSQDTSGYNSPLHF. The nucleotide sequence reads TGTGCCAGCAGCCAAGACACATCGGGGTATAATTCACCCCTCCACTTT.